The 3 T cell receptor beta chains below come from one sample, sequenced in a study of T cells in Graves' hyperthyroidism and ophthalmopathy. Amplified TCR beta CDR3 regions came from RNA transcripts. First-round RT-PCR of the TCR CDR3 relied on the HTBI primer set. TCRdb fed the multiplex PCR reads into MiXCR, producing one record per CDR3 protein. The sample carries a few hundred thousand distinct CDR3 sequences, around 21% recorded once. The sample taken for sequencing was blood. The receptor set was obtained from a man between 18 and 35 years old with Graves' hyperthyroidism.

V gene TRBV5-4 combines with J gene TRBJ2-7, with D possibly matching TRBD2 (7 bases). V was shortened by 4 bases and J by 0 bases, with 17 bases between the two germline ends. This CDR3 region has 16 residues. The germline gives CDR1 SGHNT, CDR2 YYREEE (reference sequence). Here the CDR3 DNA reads TGTGCCAGCAGCCGACTAGGGGGGGGGAGCTCCTACGAGCAGTACTTC. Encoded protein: CASSRLGGGSSYEQYF.

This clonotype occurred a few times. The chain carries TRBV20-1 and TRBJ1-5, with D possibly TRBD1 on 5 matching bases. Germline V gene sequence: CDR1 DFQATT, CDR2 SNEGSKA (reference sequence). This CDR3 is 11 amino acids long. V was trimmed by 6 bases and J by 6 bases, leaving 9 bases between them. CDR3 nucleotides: TGCAGTGCCGGGACGGGTCAGCCCCAGCATTTT. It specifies CSAGTGQPQHF.

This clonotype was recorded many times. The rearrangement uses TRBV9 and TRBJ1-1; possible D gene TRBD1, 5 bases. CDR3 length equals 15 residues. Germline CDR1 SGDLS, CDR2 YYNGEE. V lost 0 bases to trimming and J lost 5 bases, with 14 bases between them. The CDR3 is CASSVGGAAGTEAFF. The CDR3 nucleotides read TGTGCCAGCAGCGTAGGTGGGGCCGCTGGGACTGAAGCTTTCTTT.